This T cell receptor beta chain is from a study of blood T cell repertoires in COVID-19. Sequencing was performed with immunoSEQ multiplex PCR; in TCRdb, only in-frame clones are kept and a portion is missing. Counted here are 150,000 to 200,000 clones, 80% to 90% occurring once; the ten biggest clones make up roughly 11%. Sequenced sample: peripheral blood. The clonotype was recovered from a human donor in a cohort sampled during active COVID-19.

Here the CDR3 reads CASSLAGQGPDTQYF. CDR3 sequence (DNA): TGTGCCAGCAGCTTAGCGGGACAGGGACCAGATACGCAGTATTTT. This sequence joins TRBV7-6 and TRBJ2-3, with 9 bases that match TRBD1. Germline V CDR1 and CDR2: SGHVS, FNYEAQ. The CDR3 spans 15 residues. The V gene end was trimmed by 0 bases and the J gene end by 4 bases; junction bases not matched to a gene: 2.